The 29 T cell receptor beta chains listed next were all sequenced from one sample in a study of shared clonotypes between healthy human individuals. CD8 cells classed as naive were CD45RO-negative and positively selected for CCR7, excluding terminally differentiated effector memory CD45RA+ cells. Sequencing was performed with immunoSEQ multiplex PCR; in TCRdb, only in-frame clones are kept and a portion is missing. This sample carries some 1,900,000 clones, approximately 94% of them seen once, and the ten largest clones take approximately 1.2%. Specimen: naive CD8+ T cells sorted from blood. The receptors were sampled from a young man in good health.

The table lists this clone with a count of one. CDR3 residues: CASSFSAGRAYEQYF. The CDR3, as DNA: TGTGCCAGCAGCTTCTCGGCGGGGAGGGCCTACGAGCAGTACTTC. This chain joins TRBV7-2 and TRBJ2-7, with TRBD2 matching 7 bases. V was pared by 3 bases and J by 2 bases, with 7 bases of the junction left unmatched. Germline-derived CDR1 and CDR2 are SGHTA and FQGNSA. The CDR3 has 15 residues.

The chain has TRBV19 and TRBJ1-1; D might be TRBD1 (5 bases). Germline loops: CDR1 LNHDA, CDR2 SQIVND (reference sequence). Trimming cost V 5 bases and J 4 bases, with 17 bases left between them. The CDR3 loop spans 15 amino acids. DNA for the CDR3: TGTGCCAGTAGTCCACCCCTTGGGGCAGTCACTGAAGCTTTCTTT. Protein sequence: CASSPPLGAVTEAFF.

This clone was recorded once. J is TRBJ2-5 and V is TRBV6-6; TRBD1 aligns across 7 bases. The V gene end was trimmed by 2 bases and the J gene end by 3 bases; junction bases not matched to a gene: 6. Per the germline V gene, CDR1 is MNHNY and CDR2 is SVGAGI (reference sequence). The CDR3 has 15 amino acids. CDR3 region: CASSYLDRDEETQYF. CDR3 sequence (DNA): TGTGCCAGCAGTTACCTTGACAGGGATGAAGAGACCCAGTACTTC.

This clone was found a few times. V usage is TRBV6-6 and J usage is TRBJ1-2; perhaps TRBD1 as D (6 bases). Germline values: CDR1 MNHNY, CDR2 SVGAGI (reference sequence). There are 13 residues in the CDR3. With 6 bases removed from V and 8 bases from J, the gap between germline ends came to 16 bases. The CDR3 coding sequence is TGTGCCAGCAGATATCAGGGGAGTGAAGGCTACACCTTC. Translated: CASRYQGSEGYTF.

The chain is built from TRBV4-1 and TRBJ1-5; D unclear. V was cut by 0 bases and J by 7 bases, with 7 bases left in between. Germline V gene lookup returns CDR1 MGHRA and CDR2 YSYEKL. CDR3 length: 13 residues. The CDR3 bases are TGCGCCAGCAGCCAAGATTTATGGCAGCCCCAGCATTTT. Amino acids: CASSQDLWQPQHF.

V usage is TRBV5-6 and J usage is TRBJ2-7, with 10 bases matching TRBD2. The ends lost 2 bases at V and 7 bases at J; junction bases unmatched: 6. CDR1 is SGHDT and CDR2 is YYEEEE in the germline V gene. This CDR3 has 14 residues. The chain's CDR3 is CASSLAGGLVEQYF. For the CDR3, the DNA is TGTGCCAGCAGCTTAGCGGGAGGGTTGGTGGAGCAGTACTTC.

Comments on this clone: The same CDR3 arises from other DNA sequences in this sample as well. V gene TRBV30 combines with J gene TRBJ1-2, with D possibly being TRBD1 (5 bases). The CDR3 contains 11 residues. The germline V gene encodes CDR1 GTSNPN and CDR2 SVGIG (reference sequence). Trimming took 2 bases from V and 8 from J, leaving 9 bases between them. The CDR3 coding sequence is TGTGCCTGGAGTACGGGGGTGGGCTACACCTTC. Protein product: CAWSTGVGYTF. The whole variable domain, filled in from reference TRBV30 and TRBJ1-2, reads SQTIHQWPATLVQPVGSPLSLECTVEGTSNPNLYWYRQAAGRGLQLLFYSVGIGQISSEVPQNLSASRPQDRQFILSSKKLLLSDSGFYLCAWSTGVGYTFGSGTRLTVV.

In nucleotides, the CDR3 is TGTGCCAGCAGTTTTGAGGTTCAGAGCACAGATACGCAGTATTTT. Encoded protein: CASSFEVQSTDTQYF. The gene calls are TRBV28 and TRBJ2-3; D is unresolved. Germline values: CDR1 MDHEN, CDR2 SYDVKM. The CDR3 consists of 15 residues. V was cut by 3 bases and J by 0 bases, with 10 bases left in between.

J is TRBJ2-7 and V is TRBV5-5; 10 bases line up with TRBD1. Germline CDR1 reads SGHKS; CDR2 reads YYEKEE (reference sequence). The CDR3 runs to 14 residues. The J segment lost 6 bases and the V segment lost 4 bases, leaving 7 bases of the junction unmatched. In DNA, the CDR3 is TGTGCCAGCAGCAGCCGGGACAGGGGCCTCGAGCAGTACTTC. Its protein product is CASSSRDRGLEQYF.

The genes are TRBV6-1 and TRBJ2-7, with D tentatively TRBD1 (6 bases). CDR1 and CDR2 from the germline V gene are MNHNS and SASEGT. The length of the CDR3 is 17 residues. V was trimmed by 3 bases and J by 3 bases, leaving 21 bases between them. CDR3 sequence (DNA): TGTGCCAGCAGTGACTTAGGTAACAGGGTCGGATTCTACGAGCAGTACTTC. This sequence encodes CASSDLGNRVGFYEQYF.

This sequence joins TRBV2 and TRBJ1-4; 7 bases agree with TRBD1. V gave up 8 bases and J gave up 7 bases; unmatched junction bases: 7. The CDR3 has 13 residues. Germline V gives CDR1 SNHLY, CDR2 FYNNEI. DNA of the CDR3: TGTGCCAGCGTTCGGCAGGGGGGTGAAAAACTGTTTTTT. Its protein is CASVRQGGEKLFF.

The chain uses TRBV30 and TRBJ2-7; D is uncertain. V was trimmed by 0 bases and J by 6 bases, leaving 6 bases between them. Germline CDR1 reads GTSNPN; CDR2 reads SVGIG (reference sequence). CDR3 length: 11 residues. DNA of the CDR3: TGTGCCTGGAGTGTACCGCCCGAGCAGTACTTC. Translation gives CAWSVPPEQYF.

CDR3 residues: CASSQEVQGYEQYF. The CDR3 DNA reads TGCGCCAGCAGCCAAGAGGTACAGGGTTACGAGCAGTACTTC. The rearrangement uses TRBV4-3 and TRBJ2-7; a possible D gene is TRBD1 (6 bases). V was shortened by 0 bases and J by 4 bases, with 10 bases between the two germline ends. Per the germline V gene, CDR1 is LGHNA and CDR2 is YSLEER. This CDR3 is 14 amino acids long.

This chain links TRBV6-5 with TRBJ2-2, with a weak D call TRBD2 (5 bases). Per the germline V gene, CDR1 is MNHEY and CDR2 is SVGAGI. The CDR3 has 14 amino acids. The ends were cut back, 8 bases at V and 7 bases at J, with 17 bases in the middle. The CDR3 protein is CASHLGGGDGELFF. The CDR3 bases are TGTGCCAGCCATCTAGGAGGTGGGGACGGGGAGCTGTTTTTT.

The chain joins TRBV30 to TRBJ2-7, with TRBD1 matching 7 bases. V was pared by 5 bases and J by 6 bases, with 10 bases of the junction left unmatched. The CDR3 has 13 residues. Germline V gene sequence: CDR1 GTSNPN, CDR2 SVGIG (reference sequence). The CDR3: CAWEPGQTCEQYF. CDR3 in DNA: TGTGCCTGGGAACCGGGACAGACCTGCGAGCAGTACTTC.

In this sample, this clone turned up once. The rearrangement uses TRBV11-2 and TRBJ2-7, with TRBD1 matching 11 bases. The V and J ends lost 9 bases and 5 bases, in that order; junction bases with no gene match: 9. CDR1 SGHAT and CDR2 FQNNGV come from the germline V gene. CDR3 size: 14 residues. The CDR3 bases are TGTGCCAGTCGAACCGGGACAGGGGGGCACGAGCAGTACTTC. It codes for CASRTGTGGHEQYF.

V usage is TRBV7-9 and J usage is TRBJ2-2; the match to TRBD2 covers 13 bases. Looked up from germline, CDR1 is SEHNR and CDR2 is FQNEAQ (reference sequence). CDR3 length: 17 residues. V was pared by 0 bases and J by 7 bases, with 5 bases of the junction left unmatched. The CDR3 reads CASSLATSGRAIGELFF. The CDR3 DNA reads TGTGCCAGCAGCTTAGCAACTAGCGGGAGGGCCATCGGGGAGCTGTTTTTT.

The chain employs TRBV25-1 and TRBJ2-1; unclear D gene. In germline, CDR1 is MGHDK, CDR2 SYGVNS. The CDR3 has 11 residues. The V and J ends lost 3 bases and 5 bases respectively, with 2 bases between them. For the CDR3, the DNA is TGTGCCAGCAGTGACGACAATGAGCAGTTCTTC. Protein product: CASSDDNEQFF.

The CDR3 coding sequence is TGTGCCAGCAGCTTGAGGACAGAAATCTATGGCTACACCTTC. Its protein is CASSLRTEIYGYTF. The rearrangement links TRBV7-2 to TRBJ1-2; perhaps TRBD1 as D (6 bases). Trimming left V 3 bases short and J 4 bases short, with 12 bases between. This CDR3 is built from 14 residues. From germline, CDR1 is SGHTA and CDR2 FQGNSA. Full variable domain (missing parts from reference TRBV7-2 and TRBJ1-2): GAGVSQSPSNKVTEKGKDVELRCDPISGHTALYWYRQSLGQGLEFLIYFQGNSAPDKSGLPSDRFSAERTGGSVSTLTIQRTQQEDSAVYLCASSLRTEIYGYTFGSGTRLTVV.

The J gene is TRBJ2-7, the V gene TRBV27, with no clear D. Germline V CDR1 and CDR2: MNHEY, SMNVEV (reference sequence). V lost 5 bases and J 3 bases, leaving 20 bases between the germline ends. The CDR3 is 16 amino acids. Here the CDR3 reads CASSPSVGPLSYEQYF. The DNA for the CDR3 is TGTGCCAGCAGTCCCTCGGTAGGGCCATTGAGCTACGAGCAGTACTTC.

The rearrangement joins TRBV5-4 to TRBJ1-2; 9 bases agree with TRBD1. CDR3 length: 14 amino acids. The junction had 3 bases not matched to a gene; V was cut back by 0 bases and J by 6 bases. Per germline, CDR1 SGHNT and CDR2 YYREEE (reference sequence). The CDR3 here is CASSLGQGGDGYTF. The DNA for the CDR3 is TGTGCCAGCAGCTTGGGACAGGGGGGGGATGGCTACACCTTC.

The rearrangement uses TRBV7-8 and TRBJ2-7; D is perhaps TRBD1 (5 bases). The CDR3 runs 16 residues. V lost 1 base and J 2 bases, leaving 15 bases between the germline ends. Germline CDR1 is SGHVS and CDR2 is FQNEAQ. The CDR3 nucleotides read TGTGCCAGCAGCTTAGAAGTCAGGGTTCTAGCCTACGAGCAGTACTTC. This translates into CASSLEVRVLAYEQYF.

The chain has TRBV28 and TRBJ2-2, with no clear D. The CDR3 has 16 residues. The V gene lost 3 bases and the J gene lost 1 base, with 12 bases spanning the gap. The V gene's germline CDR1 is MDHEN and CDR2 SYDVKM. CDR3 sequence: CASSFARQVNTGELFF. CDR3 bases: TGTGCCAGCAGTTTTGCCCGACAAGTGAACACCGGGGAGCTGTTTTTT.

This clone appeared a single time. The chain couples TRBV2 to TRBJ2-7, with 8 bases identical to TRBD1. Germline values: CDR1 SNHLY, CDR2 FYNNEI. The CDR3 contains 14 residues. J lost 4 bases, V lost 2 bases, and 4 bases had no gene match. DNA for the CDR3: TGTGCCAGCAGTGAAAGGACAGGGCTATACGAGCAGTACTTC. Translated: CASSERTGLYEQYF.

This clone was picked up one time. The V and J genes are TRBV6-4 and TRBJ2-2, with D possibly being TRBD1 (6 bases). The CDR3 contains 15 residues. Germline V gives CDR1 MRHNA, CDR2 SNTAGT. Trimming took off 0 bases at V and 7 bases at J, with 12 bases between the two ends. CDR3 in DNA: TGTGCCAGCAGTGACTCGATACAGGGTAACGGGGAGCTGTTTTTT. This codes for CASSDSIQGNGELFF.

Comment on this clone: Other DNA sequences from this sample encode an identical CDR3 as well. The chain has TRBV11-2 and TRBJ1-2; 8 bases line up with TRBD1. This CDR3 has 14 amino acids. V dropped 1 base and J dropped 2; count of bases not matched to a gene: 0. CDR1 and CDR2 from the germline V gene are SGHAT and FQNNGV. The CDR3 coding sequence is TGTGCCAGCAGCTTAGCAGGGGGCAACTATGGCTACACCTTC. Translating it yields CASSLAGGNYGYTF.

V is TRBV2 and J is TRBJ1-2; possible D gene TRBD1, 6 bases. Trimming removed 1 base at V and 7 bases at J, with 16 bases between. Germline loops: CDR1 SNHLY, CDR2 FYNNEI. The CDR3 sequence is 15 residues long. The CDR3 region is CASSEVGGAFSGYTF. The CDR3 DNA sequence: TGTGCCAGCAGTGAAGTAGGGGGGGCTTTCTCTGGCTACACCTTC.

DNA of the CDR3: TGCAGCGTTTGGGTGGTCACATCGAACACCGGGGAGCTGTTTTTT. This gives the protein CSVWVVTSNTGELFF. V is TRBV29-1 and J is TRBJ2-2; D uncertain. The V and J ends lost 5 bases and 0 bases respectively, with 13 bases between them. Germline V gives CDR1 SQVTM, CDR2 ANQGSEA. The CDR3 runs 15 residues.

This chain joins TRBV4-1 and TRBJ2-3, with a weak D call TRBD1 (5 bases). The CDR3 is 16 residues long. The germline V gene has CDR1 MGHRA and CDR2 YSYEKL. V was cut by 0 bases and J by 2 bases, with 12 bases left in between. In DNA, the CDR3 is TGCGCCAGCAGCCAAGATCCAGGGCCTCCCACAGATACGCAGTATTTT. Translating it yields CASSQDPGPPTDTQYF.